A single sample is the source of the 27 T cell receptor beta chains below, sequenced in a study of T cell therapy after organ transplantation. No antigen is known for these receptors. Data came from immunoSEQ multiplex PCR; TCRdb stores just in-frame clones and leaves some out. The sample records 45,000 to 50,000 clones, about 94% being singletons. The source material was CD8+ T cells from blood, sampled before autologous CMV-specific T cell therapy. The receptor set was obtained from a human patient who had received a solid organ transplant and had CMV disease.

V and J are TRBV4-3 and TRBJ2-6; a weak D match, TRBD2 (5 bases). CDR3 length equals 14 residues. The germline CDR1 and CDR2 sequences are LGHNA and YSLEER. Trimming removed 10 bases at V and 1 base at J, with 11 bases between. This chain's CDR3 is CATSDSSGANVLTF. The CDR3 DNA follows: TGCGCCACTTCGGACTCATCTGGGGCCAACGTCCTGACTTTC.

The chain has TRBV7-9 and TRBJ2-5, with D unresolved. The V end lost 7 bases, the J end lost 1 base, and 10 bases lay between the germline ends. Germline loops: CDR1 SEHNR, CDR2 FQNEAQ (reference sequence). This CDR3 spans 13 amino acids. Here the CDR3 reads CASNPMVQETQYF. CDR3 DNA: TGTGCCAGCAACCCAATGGTCCAAGAGACCCAGTACTTC.

The CDR3 loop is CASSQLGVPEAFF. DNA of the CDR3: TGTGCCAGCAGCCAACTGGGTGTCCCTGAAGCTTTCTTT. The chain recombines TRBV7-9 with TRBJ1-1; no firm D call. CDR1 SEHNR and CDR2 FQNEAQ come from the germline V gene (reference sequence). Trimming left V 5 bases short and J 6 bases short, with 13 bases between. The CDR3 extends over 13 amino acids.

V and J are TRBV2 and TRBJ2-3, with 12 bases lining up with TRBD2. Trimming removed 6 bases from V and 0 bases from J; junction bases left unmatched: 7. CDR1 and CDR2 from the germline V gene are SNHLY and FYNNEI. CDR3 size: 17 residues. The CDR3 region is CASSADLAGGSTDTQYF. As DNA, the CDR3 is TGTGCCAGCAGCGCAGACCTAGCGGGGGGGAGCACAGATACGCAGTATTTT. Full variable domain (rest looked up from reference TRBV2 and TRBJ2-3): EPEVTQTPSHQVTQMGQEVILRCVPISNHLYFYWYRQILGQKVEFLVSFYNNEISEKSEIFDDQFSVERPDGSNFTLKIRSTKLEDSAMYFCASSADLAGGSTDTQYFGPGTRLTVL.

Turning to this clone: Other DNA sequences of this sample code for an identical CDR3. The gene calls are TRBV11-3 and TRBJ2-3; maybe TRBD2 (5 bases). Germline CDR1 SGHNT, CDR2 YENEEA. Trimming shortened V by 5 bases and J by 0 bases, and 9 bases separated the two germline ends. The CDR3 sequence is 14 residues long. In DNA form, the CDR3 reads TGTGCCAGCAGCCCCTCGGGGAGCACAGATACGCAGTATTTT. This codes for CASSPSGSTDTQYF.

This CDR3 is CASSAFPGGYEQYF. The CDR3 nucleotides are TGTGCCAGTAGTGCCTTCCCCGGGGGCTACGAGCAGTACTTC. V usage is TRBV19 and J usage is TRBJ2-7; possibly TRBD2 for D (6 bases). The CDR3 has 14 amino acids. Trimming took 5 bases from V and 3 from J, leaving 14 bases between them. CDR1 LNHDA and CDR2 SQIVND come from the germline V gene (reference sequence). Full variable domain (missing parts from reference TRBV19 and TRBJ2-7): DGGITQSPKYLFRKEGQNVTLSCEQNLNHDAMYWYRQDPGQGLRLIYYSQIVNDFQKGDIAEGYSVSREKKESFPLTVTSAQKNPTAFYLCASSAFPGGYEQYFGPGTRLTVT.

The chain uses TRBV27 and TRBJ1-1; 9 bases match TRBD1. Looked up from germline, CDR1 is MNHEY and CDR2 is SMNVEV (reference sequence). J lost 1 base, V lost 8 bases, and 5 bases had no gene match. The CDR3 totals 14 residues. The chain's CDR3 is CASQLTGGNTEAFF. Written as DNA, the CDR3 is TGTGCCAGCCAACTGACAGGGGGGAACACTGAAGCTTTCTTT.

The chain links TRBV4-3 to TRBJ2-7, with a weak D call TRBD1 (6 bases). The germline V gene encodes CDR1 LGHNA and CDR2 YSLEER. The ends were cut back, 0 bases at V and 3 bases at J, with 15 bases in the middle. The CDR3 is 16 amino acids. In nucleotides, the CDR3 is TGCGCCAGCAGCCAAGAGTCGGCAGGGGACCTCTACGAGCAGTACTTC. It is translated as CASSQESAGDLYEQYF.

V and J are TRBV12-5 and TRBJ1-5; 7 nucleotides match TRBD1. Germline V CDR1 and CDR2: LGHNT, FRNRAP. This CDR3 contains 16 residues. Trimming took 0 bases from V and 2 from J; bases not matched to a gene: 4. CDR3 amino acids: CASGLVRGTGNQPQHF. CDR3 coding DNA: TGTGCTAGTGGTTTGGTACGGGGGACAGGCAATCAGCCCCAGCATTTT.

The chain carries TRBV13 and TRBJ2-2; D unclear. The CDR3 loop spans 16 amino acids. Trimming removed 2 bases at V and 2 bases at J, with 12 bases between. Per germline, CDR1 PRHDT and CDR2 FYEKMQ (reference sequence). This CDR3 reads CASSLRLRTNTGELFF. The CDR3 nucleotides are TGTGCCAGCAGCTTAAGACTTCGAACTAACACCGGGGAGCTGTTTTTT.

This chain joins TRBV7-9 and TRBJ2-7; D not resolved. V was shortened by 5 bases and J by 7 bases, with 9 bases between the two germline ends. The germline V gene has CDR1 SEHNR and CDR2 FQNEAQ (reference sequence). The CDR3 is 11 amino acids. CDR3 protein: CASSVRDEQYF. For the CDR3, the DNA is TGTGCCAGCAGCGTTAGAGATGAGCAGTACTTC.

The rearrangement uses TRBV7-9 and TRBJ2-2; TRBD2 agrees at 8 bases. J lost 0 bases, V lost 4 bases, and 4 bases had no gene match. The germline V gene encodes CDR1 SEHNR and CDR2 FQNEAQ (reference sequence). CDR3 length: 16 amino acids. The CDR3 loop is CASSSQRGPNTGELFF. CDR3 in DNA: TGTGCCAGCAGCTCCCAGCGGGGGCCGAACACCGGGGAGCTGTTTTTT.

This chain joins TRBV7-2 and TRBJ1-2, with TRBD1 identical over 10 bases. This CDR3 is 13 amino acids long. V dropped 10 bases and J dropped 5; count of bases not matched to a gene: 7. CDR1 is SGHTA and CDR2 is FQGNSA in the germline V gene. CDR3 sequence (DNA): TGTGCCATCGAGAAGGACAGGGGGTATGGCTACACCTTC. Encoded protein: CAIEKDRGYGYTF.

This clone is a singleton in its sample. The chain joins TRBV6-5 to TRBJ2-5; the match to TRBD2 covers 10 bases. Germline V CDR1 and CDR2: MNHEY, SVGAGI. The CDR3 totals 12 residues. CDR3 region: CVAGGSQETQYF. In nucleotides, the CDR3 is TGTGTAGCGGGGGGCTCCCAAGAGACCCAGTACTTC.

The CDR3 DNA reads as TGTGCCAGCCCCCGTGGAGGTCAGGCTGAAGCTTTCTTT. Translating gives CASPRGGQAEAFF. The chain uses TRBV18 and TRBJ1-1, with D uncertain. The CDR3 is 13 amino acids. Germline V gene data show CDR1 as KGHSH and CDR2 as LQKENI. Trimming took 8 bases from V and 6 from J, leaving 16 bases between them. The full variable domain, completed using reference TRBV18 and TRBJ1-1, is NAGVMQNPRHLVRRRGQEARLRCSPMKGHSHVYWYRQLPEEGLKFMVYLQKENIIDESGMPKERFSAEFPKEGPSILRIQQVVRGDSAAYFCASPRGGQAEAFFGQGTRLTVV.

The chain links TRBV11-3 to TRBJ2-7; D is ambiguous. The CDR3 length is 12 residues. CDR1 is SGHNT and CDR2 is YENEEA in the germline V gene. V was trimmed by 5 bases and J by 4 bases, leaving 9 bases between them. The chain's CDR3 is CASSHLGYEQYF. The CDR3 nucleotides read TGTGCCAGCAGCCATCTGGGGTACGAGCAGTACTTC.

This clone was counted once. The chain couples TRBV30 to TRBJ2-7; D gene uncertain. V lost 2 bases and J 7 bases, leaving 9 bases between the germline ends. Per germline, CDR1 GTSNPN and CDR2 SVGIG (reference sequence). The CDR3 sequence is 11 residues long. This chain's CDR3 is CAWSLASEQYF. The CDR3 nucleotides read TGTGCCTGGAGTTTAGCTAGTGAGCAGTACTTC.

CDR3 in DNA: TGTGCCAGCAGTGACCAGACAGGAGATCAAGGCGAGCAGTACTTC. Translation: CASSDQTGDQGEQYF. The chain employs TRBV25-1 and TRBJ2-7, with D possibly matching TRBD1 (6 bases). Trimming shortened V by 3 bases and J by 6 bases, and 18 bases separated the two germline ends. The CDR3 runs to 15 residues. Germline V gives CDR1 MGHDK, CDR2 SYGVNS.

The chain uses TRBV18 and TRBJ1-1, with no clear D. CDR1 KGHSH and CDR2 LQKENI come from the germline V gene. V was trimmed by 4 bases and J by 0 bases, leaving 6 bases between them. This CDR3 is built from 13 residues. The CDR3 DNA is TGTGCCAGCTCACAAGACGTGAACACTGAAGCTTTCTTT. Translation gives CASSQDVNTEAFF.

The DNA of the CDR3 is TGCGCCAGCAGCTTGGTGGCTCCCAATGAGCAGTTCTTC. Protein product: CASSLVAPNEQFF. The chain carries TRBV5-1 and TRBJ2-1; D is uncertain. CDR1 and CDR2 from the germline V gene are SGHRS and YFSETQ. The CDR3 sequence is 13 residues long. V was cut by 0 bases and J by 6 bases, with 7 bases left in between.

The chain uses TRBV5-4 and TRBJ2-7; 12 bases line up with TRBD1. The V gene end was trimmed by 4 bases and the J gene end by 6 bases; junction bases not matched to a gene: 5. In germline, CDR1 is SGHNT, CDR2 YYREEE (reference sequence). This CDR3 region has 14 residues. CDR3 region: CASSPGQGALEQYF. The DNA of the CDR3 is TGTGCCAGCAGCCCGGGACAGGGGGCCCTCGAGCAGTACTTC.

Here the CDR3 DNA reads TGCGCCAGCAGCCAAGTTGTGCAAACGGATACGCAGTATTTT. Translated: CASSQVVQTDTQYF. The chain carries TRBV4-1 and TRBJ2-3; D ambiguous. Germline loops: CDR1 MGHRA, CDR2 YSYEKL. V was clipped by 1 base and J by 6 bases, with 11 bases between them. The CDR3 runs to 14 residues.

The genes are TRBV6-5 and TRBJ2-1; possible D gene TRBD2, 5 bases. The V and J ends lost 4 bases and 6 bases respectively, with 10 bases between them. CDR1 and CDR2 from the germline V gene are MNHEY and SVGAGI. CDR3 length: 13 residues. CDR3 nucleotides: TGTGCCAGCAGTTTCGGAGCGGCCAATGAGCAGTTCTTC. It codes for CASSFGAANEQFF.

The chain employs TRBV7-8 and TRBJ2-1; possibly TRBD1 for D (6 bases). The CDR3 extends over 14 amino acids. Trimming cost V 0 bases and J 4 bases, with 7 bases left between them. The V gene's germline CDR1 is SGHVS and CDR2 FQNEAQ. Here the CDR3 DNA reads TGTGCCAGCAGCTTAGCTAGGGGGTACAATGAGCAGTTCTTC. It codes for CASSLARGYNEQFF.

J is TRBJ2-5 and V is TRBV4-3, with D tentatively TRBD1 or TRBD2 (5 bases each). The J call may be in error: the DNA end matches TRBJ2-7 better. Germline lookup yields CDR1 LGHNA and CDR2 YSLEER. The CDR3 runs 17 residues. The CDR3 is CASSQDGEGPGSYEQYF. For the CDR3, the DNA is TGCGCCAGCAGCCAAGATGGTGAGGGGCCCGGCTCCTACGAGCAGTACTTC.

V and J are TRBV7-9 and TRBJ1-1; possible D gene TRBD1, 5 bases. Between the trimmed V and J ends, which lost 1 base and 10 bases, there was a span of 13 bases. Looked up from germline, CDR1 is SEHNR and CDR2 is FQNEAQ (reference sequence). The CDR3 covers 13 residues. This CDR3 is CASSLELVGGAFF. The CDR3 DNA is TGTGCCAGCAGCTTAGAGTTGGTGGGGGGAGCTTTCTTT.

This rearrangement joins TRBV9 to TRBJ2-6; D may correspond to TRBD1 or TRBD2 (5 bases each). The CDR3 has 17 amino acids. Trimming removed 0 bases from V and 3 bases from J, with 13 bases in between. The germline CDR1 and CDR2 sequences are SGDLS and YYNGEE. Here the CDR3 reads CASSVVGAGSGANVLTF. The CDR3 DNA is TGTGCCAGCAGCGTAGTAGGGGCAGGGAGTGGGGCCAACGTCCTGACTTTC.